The rows below give T cell receptor beta chains drawn from one sample of a study of T-cell reconstitution after alpha-beta-depleted transplantation in children. TCRdb passed the PCR reads through MiXCR, listing each CDR3 protein once. Of about 170,000 distinct CDR3 sequences in the sample, 11% are singletons; the top ten hold less than 15%. Sequenced material: PBMCs, taken before TCRalphabeta/CD19-depleted stem cell transplant. The receptors were gathered from a boy aged 2 to 10 with acute myeloid leukemia, due to receive a stem cell transplant. Both conserved end residues are part of each CDR3. The D gene is left open where the match is weak. Clone size is given for some rows only: seen once, a few or many times, or a class if the clone is expanded.

J: TRBJ2-5
V: TRBV5-1
D: NA
length: 16
size: many
DNA: TGCGCCAGCAGCACAGGGACTTCCCAAAACCAAGAGACCCAGTACTTC
CDR3: CASSTGTSQNQETQYF

J: TRBJ1-1
V: TRBV20-1
D: NA
length: 16
size: many
DNA: TGCAGTGCTAGAGGCAAGGAGACCCCCAGGGGAGCTGAAGCTTTCTTT
CDR3: CSARGKETPRGAEAFF

J: TRBJ1-5
V: TRBV4-1
D: NA
length: 16
size: NA
DNA: TGCCCCAGCAGCCAAGATAGGGGTGCGGCGAGGCAGCCCCAGCATTTT
CDR3: CPSSQDRGAARQPQHF

J: TRBJ2-6
V: TRBV2
D: TRBD1
length: 17
size: many
DNA: TGTGCCAGCATTGGGGACAGGGGTACTTCTGGGGCCAACGTCCTGACTTTC
CDR3: CASIGDRGTSGANVLTF

J: TRBJ1-5
V: TRBV27
D: TRBD1
length: 18
size: many
DNA: TGTGCCAGCAGACCCACAGGGGGCGCGTTCGGGAGCAATCAGCCCCAGCATTTT
CDR3: CASRPTGGAFGSNQPQHF

J: TRBJ1-4
V: TRBV20-1
D: NA
length: 12
size: many
DNA: TGCAGTGCTCTGACGGGGAATGAAAAACTGTTTTTT
CDR3: CSALTGNEKLFF

J: TRBJ1-2
V: TRBV2
D: NA
length: 14
size: many
DNA: TGTGCCAGCAGTGGGTGGGGGGGCGCGGATGGCTACACCTTC
CDR3: CASSGWGGADGYTF

J: TRBJ2-5
V: TRBV27
D: NA
length: 14
size: many
DNA: TGTGCCAGCAGTTTATCCCGGGACTTTCGCGTCCAGTACTTC
CDR3: CASSLSRDFRVQYF

J: TRBJ2-1
V: TRBV6-5
D: NA
length: 15
size: many
DNA: TGTGCCAGCAGTTACTCTGAAGGCAGGGTGGCTGAGCAGTTCTTC
CDR3: CASSYSEGRVAEQFF

J: TRBJ1-1
V: TRBV28
D: NA
length: 13
size: many
DNA: TGTGCCAGCAGTTTAGGGGGGATCGCTGAAGCTTTCTTT
CDR3: CASSLGGIAEAFF

J: TRBJ2-5
V: TRBV18
D: TRBD2
length: 16
size: NA
DNA: TGTGCCAGCTCACCAAGGGCTCTAGCGGGGGAAGAGACCCAGTACTTC
CDR3: CASSPRALAGEETQYF

J: TRBJ2-3
V: TRBV29-1
D: NA
length: 12
size: many
DNA: TGCAGCGCTGGACTACCGTCGGCTACGCAGTATTTT
CDR3: CSAGLPSATQYF

J: TRBJ2-7
V: TRBV9
D: NA
length: 14
size: many
DNA: TGTGCCAGCAGCGTAGGGATTAGCGGCTACGAGCAGTACTTC
CDR3: CASSVGISGYEQYF

J: TRBJ1-3
V: TRBV4-1
D: TRBD1
length: 17
size: many
DNA: TGCGCCAGCAGCCAGGGGACAGCCTTAATCTCTGGAAACACCATATATTTT
CDR3: CASSQGTALISGNTIYF

J: TRBJ1-1
V: TRBV20-1
D: NA
length: 14
size: few
DNA: TGCAGTGCTAGAGATCATTACGGGAACACTGAAGCTTTCTTT
CDR3: CSARDHYGNTEAFF

J: TRBJ2-1
V: TRBV10-2
D: TRBD2
length: 14
size: many
DNA: TGCGCCAGCAACCTAGCGGGGGGAATTAATGAGCAGTTCTTC
CDR3: CASNLAGGINEQFF

J: TRBJ2-1
V: TRBV6-5
D: NA
length: 14
size: many
DNA: TGTGCCAGCAGTCCCCGGGACCAGCTTTCTTGGGAGTTCTTC
CDR3: CASSPRDQLSWEFF

J: TRBJ2-1
V: TRBV20-1
D: TRBD2
length: 13
size: many
DNA: TGCAGTGCTAGGCGGACTAGCTACAATGAGCAGTTCTTC
CDR3: CSARRTSYNEQFF

J: TRBJ1-4
V: TRBV7-9
D: TRBD1
length: 14
size: many
DNA: TGTGCCAGCAGCTTTGGGACAGGGTCTGAAAAACTGTTTTTT
CDR3: CASSFGTGSEKLFF

J: TRBJ2-5
V: TRBV3-1
D: NA
length: 15
size: many
DNA: TGTGCCAGCAGTCCTTCGGGGCTCATTAAAGAGACCCAGTACTTC
CDR3: CASSPSGLIKETQYF

J: TRBJ2-7
V: TRBV24-1
D: TRBD2
length: 16
size: many
DNA: TGTGCCACCAGTGATTTGGGGGCTAGCGGGAGCTACGAGCAGTACTTC
CDR3: CATSDLGASGSYEQYF

J: TRBJ2-3
V: TRBV7-6
D: NA
length: 15
size: many
DNA: TGTGCCAGCAGCTTAGGGGGGGGCCGCACAGATACGCAGTATTTT
CDR3: CASSLGGGRTDTQYF

J: TRBJ2-3
V: TRBV4-2
D: TRBD2
length: 15
size: many
DNA: TGTGCCAGCAGCCAACTAGCGGGGTCCACAGATACGCAGTATTTT
CDR3: CASSQLAGSTDTQYF

J: TRBJ1-2
V: TRBV19
D: NA
length: 14
size: NA
DNA: TGTGCCAGTAGCCTGAACAGGGACCTCTATGGCTACACCTTC
CDR3: CASSLNRDLYGYTF

J: TRBJ2-3
V: TRBV5-4
D: NA
length: 14
size: once
DNA: TGTGCCAGCAGCCCCGGGCAGGGGACCGTGACGCAGTATTTT
CDR3: CASSPGQGTVTQYF

J: TRBJ2-7
V: TRBV5-1
D: TRBD2
length: 15
size: many
DNA: TGCGCCAGCAGCTATAGCGGGAGGGCCGGCTACGAGCAGTACTTC
CDR3: CASSYSGRAGYEQYF

J: TRBJ2-5
V: TRBV11-2
D: TRBD1
length: 15
size: NA
DNA: TGTGCCAGCAGCCTGCGACAGGGGGCCGGAGAGACCCAGTACTTC
CDR3: CASSLRQGAGETQYF

J: TRBJ1-1
V: TRBV5-1
D: NA
length: 14
size: NA
DNA: TGCGCCAGCAGCTTGACAGGAGAGGACACTGAAGCTTTCTTT
CDR3: CASSLTGEDTEAFF

J: TRBJ2-2
V: TRBV27
D: TRBD1
length: 18
size: many
DNA: TGTGCCAGCAGTTTCCGGGACAGGGGGCTAATGAACACCGGGGAGCTGTTTTTT
CDR3: CASSFRDRGLMNTGELFF

J: TRBJ1-3
V: TRBV28
D: NA
length: 14
size: many
DNA: TGTGCCAGCAGTCCCGGGAACTCTGGAAACACCATATATTTT
CDR3: CASSPGNSGNTIYF

J: TRBJ1-4
V: TRBV4-1
D: NA
length: 17
size: many
DNA: TGCGCCAGCAGCCAAGAATTCGGGGGGCTTACTAATGAAAAACTGTTTTTT
CDR3: CASSQEFGGLTNEKLFF

J: TRBJ2-5
V: TRBV11-2
D: NA
length: 17
size: many
DNA: TGTGCCAGCAGCTCCCTTTTGGGCAGGCGGATCCAAGAGACCCAGTACTTC
CDR3: CASSSLLGRRIQETQYF

J: TRBJ2-1
V: TRBV11-3
D: NA
length: 15
size: NA
DNA: TGTGCCAGCAGCATCGGACAGCCCAACAACAATCAGCAGTTCTTC
CDR3: CASSIGQPNNNQQFF

J: TRBJ2-5
V: TRBV7-6
D: NA
length: 14
size: many
DNA: TGTGCCAGCAGCTTAGGGGGCGCGAAAGAGACCCAGTACTTC
CDR3: CASSLGGAKETQYF

J: TRBJ1-1
V: TRBV5-4
D: TRBD1
length: 14
size: NA
DNA: TGTGCCAGCAGAGCCGGGACAGTAAACACTGAAGCTTTCTTT
CDR3: CASRAGTVNTEAFF

J: TRBJ1-4
V: TRBV6-5
D: NA
length: 16
size: many
DNA: TGTGCCAGCAGTTACTCGTGGGGGGAGAGAGGTGAAAAACTGTTTTTT
CDR3: CASSYSWGERGEKLFF

J: TRBJ2-1
V: TRBV20-1
D: NA
length: 17
size: many
DNA: TGCAGTGCTAGAGAAATTGGGACCCCCAGGAAAAGCAATGAGCAGTTCTTC
CDR3: CSAREIGTPRKSNEQFF

J: TRBJ2-3
V: TRBV5-1
D: NA
length: 14
size: many
DNA: TGCGCCAGCAGCCTCAGGACAGACACAGATACGCAGTATTTT
CDR3: CASSLRTDTDTQYF

J: TRBJ1-2
V: TRBV5-1
D: TRBD1
length: 15
size: many
DNA: TGCGCCAGCAGCTTTCCAGGGGGCGCGTTTAACGGCTACACCTTC
CDR3: CASSFPGGAFNGYTF

J: TRBJ2-5
V: TRBV28
D: NA
length: 13
size: many
DNA: TGTGCCAGCTCTCTGACAGCCCAAGAGACCCAGTACTTC
CDR3: CASSLTAQETQYF

J: TRBJ1-5
V: TRBV5-1
D: TRBD1
length: 15
size: many
DNA: TGCGCCAGCAGCTTACTAGGGGGCGCGGGTCAGCCCCAGCATTTT
CDR3: CASSLLGGAGQPQHF

J: TRBJ1-2
V: TRBV2
D: TRBD1
length: 13
size: many
DNA: TGTGCCAGTTCCGGACAGGGCAGCTATGGCTACACCTTC
CDR3: CASSGQGSYGYTF

J: TRBJ2-7
V: TRBV2
D: NA
length: 11
size: many
DNA: TGTGCCAGCACTAGAGTCTACGAGCAGTACTTC
CDR3: CASTRVYEQYF

J: TRBJ2-1
V: TRBV12-3/TRBV12-4
D: NA
length: 15
size: many
DNA: TGTGCCAGCAGTTTAGTTGTGAGACAGGAGGCTGAGCAGTTCTTC
CDR3: CASSLVVRQEAEQFF

J: TRBJ2-7
V: TRBV20-1
D: NA
length: 14
size: many
DNA: TGCAGTGCCGGCTTCATGGCGGTCTCCTACGAGCAGTACTTC
CDR3: CSAGFMAVSYEQYF

J: TRBJ2-5
V: TRBV12-3/TRBV12-4
D: NA
length: 15
size: medium-sized
DNA: TGTGCCAGCAGCTCCATTCCCGGGGCGGTCGAGACCCAGTACTTC
CDR3: CASSSIPGAVETQYF

J: TRBJ1-1
V: TRBV6-1
D: NA
length: 14
size: many
DNA: TGTGCCAGCAGTGGTCGGGGGGGGTACACTGAAGCTTTCTTT
CDR3: CASSGRGGYTEAFF

J: TRBJ1-1
V: TRBV29-1
D: NA
length: 12
size: many
DNA: TGCAGCGTTGTACGACAGAACACTGAAGCTTTCTTT
CDR3: CSVVRQNTEAFF

J: TRBJ1-1
V: TRBV5-6
D: NA
length: 18
size: many
DNA: TGTGCCAGCAGCTTGGCGGCCGGACTCAGGTTCTCGAACACTGAAGCTTTCTTT
CDR3: CASSLAAGLRFSNTEAFF

J: TRBJ1-2
V: TRBV20-1
D: TRBD1
length: 13
size: many
DNA: TGCAGTGTAATAAGGGGGCCCAACTATGGCTACACCTTC
CDR3: CSVIRGPNYGYTF

J: TRBJ1-1
V: TRBV12-3/TRBV12-4
D: NA
length: 15
size: many
DNA: TGTGCCAGCAGTTATCCCGGTGGCTCGAACACTGAAGCTTTCTTT
CDR3: CASSYPGGSNTEAFF